The 21 T cell receptor beta chains given below trace back to one sample, sequenced in a study of T-cell reconstitution after alpha-beta-depleted transplantation in children. TCRbeta library construction was performed incorporating unique molecular identifiers. TCRdb redid the calling of the PCR reads with MiXCR, one entry per CDR3 protein. The sample has 550,000 to 600,000 distinct CDR3 sequences; 23% are singletons. The sample was PBMCs, mostly from graft donor cells, taken 360 days after TCRalphabeta/CD19-depleted stem cell transplant. All receptors come from a boy in the first two years of life who had a stem cell transplant for acute myeloid leukemia, so the T cells may come from the graft donor.

This clonotype was observed a few times. The J gene is TRBJ2-3, the V gene TRBV6-2 or TRBV6-3; 10 bases are a match to TRBD2. The V gene's germline CDR1 is MNHEY and CDR2 SVGEGT. V was clipped by 1 base and J by 7 bases; unmatched bases: 11. CDR3 length: 17 residues. CDR3 residues: CASSYFPLAGDTYTQYF. The CDR3 bases are TGTGCCAGCAGTTACTTCCCCCTAGCGGGGGATACCTATACGCAGTATTTT.

The genes are TRBV20-1 and TRBJ2-3; D is unresolved. Per the germline V gene, CDR1 is DFQATT and CDR2 is SNEGSKA (reference sequence). The CDR3 is 13 amino acids. Trimming shortened V by 4 bases and J by 5 bases, and 13 bases separated the two germline ends. The CDR3 DNA reads TGCAGTGCTACAGAGGCCAGAGGAGATACGCAGTATTTT. Its protein is CSATEARGDTQYF.

This clonotype was observed a handful of times. The chain combines TRBV7-9 with TRBJ1-5; 8 bases are a match to TRBD1. The CDR3 length is 20 residues. Germline V gene lookup returns CDR1 SEHNR and CDR2 FQNEAQ (reference sequence). V lost 5 bases, J lost 0 bases, and 18 bases stayed unmatched. CDR3 amino acids: CASSLTRGTGGPYSNQPQHF. CDR3 bases: TGTGCCAGCAGCCTGACCCGCGGGACAGGAGGACCCTATAGCAATCAGCCCCAGCATTTT.

This clonotype came up many times. The rearrangement joins TRBV20-1 to TRBJ2-4, with D maybe TRBD2 (5 bases). The V and J ends lost 4 bases and 2 bases respectively, with 12 bases between them. The CDR3 is 14 residues long. The germline CDR1 and CDR2 sequences are DFQATT and SNEGSKA (reference sequence). The CDR3 region is CSANLAGSKNIQYF. CDR3 nucleotide sequence: TGCAGTGCTAATCTAGCTGGGTCCAAAAACATTCAGTACTTC.

CDR3 nucleotide sequence: TGTGCCAGCTCACCTCAAGGGATTCCCTCTGGGGCCAACGTCCTGACTTTC. Translated: CASSPQGIPSGANVLTF. The rearrangement links TRBV18 to TRBJ2-6; D not resolved. Germline lookup yields CDR1 KGHSH and CDR2 LQKENI. The V end lost 3 bases, the J end lost 0 bases, and 12 bases lay between the germline ends. The length of the CDR3 is 17 residues.

This clonotype was seen ten or more times. The chain combines TRBV10-3 with TRBJ2-3, with TRBD1 matching 12 bases. Germline V gene data show CDR1 as ENHRY and CDR2 as SYGVKD. Unmatched junction bases numbered 2, after V lost 0 bases and J lost 4 bases. The CDR3 sequence is 16 residues long. This CDR3 is CAISESGTGGPDTQYF. Here the CDR3 DNA reads TGTGCCATCAGTGAGTCGGGGACAGGGGGCCCAGATACGCAGTATTTT.

This clonotype was seen a handful of times. This sequence joins TRBV20-1 and TRBJ2-5, with TRBD2 matching 9 bases. The CDR3 has 14 residues. Germline CDR1 and CDR2: DFQATT and SNEGSKA (reference sequence). V lost 5 bases and J lost 4; bases outside the gene matches: 8. CDR3 nucleotides: TGCAGTGCTGGACCCGGGACTAGCCTAGAGACCCAGTACTTC. This sequence encodes CSAGPGTSLETQYF.

This clonotype showed up many times. The V and J genes are TRBV20-1 and TRBJ1-2; weak D call: TRBD1 (6 bases). Germline lookup yields CDR1 DFQATT and CDR2 SNEGSKA (reference sequence). The length of the CDR3 is 20 residues. The V end was cut by 1 base, the J end by 2 bases, with 29 bases between. CDR3 sequence: CSARANTTDRWIAPNYGYTF. The CDR3 nucleotides read TGCAGTGCTAGAGCAAATACAACCGACAGGTGGATCGCGCCCAACTATGGCTACACCTTC.

This clonotype was seen more than once but under ten times. The V call is TRBV28, the J call TRBJ2-5; D unclear. Germline CDR1 reads MDHEN; CDR2 reads SYDVKM. Deletions cut 2 bases from V and 3 bases from J, with 7 bases between. This CDR3 comprises 13 residues. In DNA form, the CDR3 reads TGTGCCAGCAGTTTACAGGAAGAAGAGACCCAGTACTTC. It translates to CASSLQEEETQYF. The full variable domain, rest sourced from reference TRBV28 and TRBJ2-5, is DVKVTQSSRYLVKRTGEKVFLECVQDMDHENMFWYRQDPGLGLRLIYFSYDVKMKEKGDIPEGYSVSREKKERFSLILESASTNQTSMYLCASSLQEEETQYFGPGTRLLVL.

This clonotype was counted only a few times. A much larger clone lies one base from this, so it may be a read error. The chain uses TRBV7-2 and TRBJ2-1; D possibly corresponds to TRBD2 (6 bases). V was pared by 5 bases and J by 0 bases, with 11 bases between. The germline V gene encodes CDR1 SGHTA and CDR2 FQGNSA. The CDR3 spans 15 residues. The DNA of the CDR3 is TGTGCCAGCAGCCCAAGAGCGGGCTCCTACAATGAGCAGTTCTTC. Protein product: CASSPRAGSYNEQFF.

The V gene is TRBV20-1, the J gene TRBJ2-1; no firm D call. Between the trimmed V and J ends, which lost 5 bases and 2 bases, there was a span of 13 bases. The CDR3 is 14 amino acids. Germline V gene data show CDR1 as DFQATT and CDR2 as SNEGSKA (reference sequence). Here the CDR3 DNA reads TGCAGTGCTCCTGCGAGCATAACCTACAATGAGCAGTTCTTC. It is translated as CSAPASITYNEQFF.

The sample holds a few counts of this clonotype. V is TRBV7-2 and J is TRBJ2-3; D possibly corresponds to TRBD2 (7 bases). The CDR3 spans 15 residues. CDR1 is SGHTA and CDR2 is FQGNSA in the germline V gene. V was shortened by 1 base and J by 5 bases, with 13 bases between the two germline ends. The CDR3: CASSLGGGAGDTQYF. The CDR3, as DNA: TGTGCCAGCAGCTTAGGTGGGGGGGCCGGAGATACGCAGTATTTT.

For this clonotype: Since a much larger clone is just one base distant, this may be a read error. Since no conserved phenylalanine or tryptophan closes the CDR3, a read error is the likely cause. The V and J genes are TRBV15 and TRBJ1-4, with D uncertain. V was shortened by 0 bases and J by 5 bases, with 10 bases between the two germline ends. The CDR3 has 15 amino acids. Per the germline V gene, CDR1 is LNHNV and CDR2 is YYDKDF (reference sequence). This CDR3 is CATSRDSKLNEKLFC. The CDR3 bases are TGTGCCACCAGCAGAGATTCAAAACTGAATGAAAAACTGTTTTGT.

The gene calls are TRBV7-9 and TRBJ2-7, with D unclear. The CDR3 extends over 13 amino acids. Trimming pared 6 bases from V and 6 bases from J, leaving 15 bases between. The germline V gene has CDR1 SEHNR and CDR2 FQNEAQ (reference sequence). CDR3 sequence (DNA): TGTGCCAGCAGTCCCGTTCAACGTCCCGAGCAGTACTTC. It translates to CASSPVQRPEQYF.

The V call is TRBV3-1, the J call TRBJ1-4; tentative D call: TRBD1 (5 bases). Germline assignment: CDR1 LGHDT and CDR2 YNNKEL (reference sequence). The CDR3 sequence is 12 residues long. The V and J ends lost 2 bases and 10 bases respectively, with 8 bases between them. The CDR3 DNA reads as TGTGCCAGCAGCCAAAATCAGGGAAAACTGTTTTTT. It translates to CASSQNQGKLFF.

This clonotype was observed many times. The rearrangement joins TRBV9 to TRBJ2-5; D is uncertain. V dropped 3 bases and J dropped 0 bases, with 6 bases sitting between them. This CDR3 is 13 amino acids long. Per germline, CDR1 SGDLS and CDR2 YYNGEE. The CDR3 DNA sequence: TGTGCCAGCAGCGGACTGTACCAAGAGACCCAGTACTTC. Translated: CASSGLYQETQYF. The complete variable domain, with remaining parts taken from reference TRBV9 and TRBJ2-5, reads DSGVTQTPKHLITATGQRVTLRCSPRSGDLSVYWYQQSLDQGLQFLIQYYNGEERAKGNILERFSAQQFPDLHSELNLSSLELGDSALYFCASSGLYQETQYFGPGTRLLVL.

This clonotype was detected many times. The chain joins TRBV2 to TRBJ1-2; 7 positions agree with TRBD1. Germline V gene sequence: CDR1 SNHLY, CDR2 FYNNEI. Losses at the gene ends were 8 bases for V and 7 bases for J; bases not matched to a gene: 7. CDR3 size: 12 residues. The CDR3 sequence: CASPDRVSGYTF. DNA of the CDR3: TGTGCCAGCCCAGACAGGGTCTCTGGCTACACCTTC.

This chain connects TRBV5-1 to TRBJ2-2, with D uncertain. The length of the CDR3 is 14 residues. Germline CDR1 is SGHRS and CDR2 is YFSETQ. V lost 4 bases to trimming and J lost 0 bases, with 7 bases between them. CDR3 sequence reads: CASSPPTNTGELFF. Written as DNA, the CDR3 is TGCGCCAGCAGCCCACCTACGAACACCGGGGAGCTGTTTTTT. Together with reference TRBV5-1 and TRBJ2-2, the CDR3 gives the full variable domain: KAGVTQTPRYLIKTRGQQVTLSCSPISGHRSVSWYQQTPGQGLQFLFEYFSETQRNKGNFPGRFSGRQFSNSRSEMNVSTLELGDSALYLCASSPPTNTGELFFGEGSRLTVL.

This clonotype has a count of ten or more. The rearrangement uses TRBV4-3 and TRBJ2-2; 8 bases align to TRBD2. Trimming removed 0 bases from V and 4 bases from J; junction bases left unmatched: 4. Per the germline V gene, CDR1 is LGHNA and CDR2 is YSLEER. The CDR3 loop spans 16 amino acids. In DNA, the CDR3 is TGCGCCAGCAGCCAAGAGACGGGGGGGCCCACCGGGGAGCTGTTTTTT. This translates into CASSQETGGPTGELFF.

This clonotype was detected a few times. This sequence joins TRBV12-3 or TRBV12-4 and TRBJ1-1; no reliable D call. V lost 11 bases and J 4 bases, leaving 20 bases between the germline ends. This CDR3 has 14 amino acids. The CDR3 coding sequence is TGTGCCGACACGCCGCGGTCCAGCGGCACTGAAGCTTTCTTT. This codes for CADTPRSSGTEAFF.

In this sample, this clonotype turned up many times. The chain uses TRBV29-1 and TRBJ2-3, with D possibly called TRBD1 or TRBD2 (5 bases each). Trimming left V 4 bases short and J 0 bases short, with 8 bases between. Germline V gene sequence: CDR1 SQVTM, CDR2 ANQGSEA. The CDR3 covers 13 residues. CDR3 loop: CSVVRDSTDTQYF. In DNA, the CDR3 is TGCAGCGTTGTACGGGACAGCACAGATACGCAGTATTTT.